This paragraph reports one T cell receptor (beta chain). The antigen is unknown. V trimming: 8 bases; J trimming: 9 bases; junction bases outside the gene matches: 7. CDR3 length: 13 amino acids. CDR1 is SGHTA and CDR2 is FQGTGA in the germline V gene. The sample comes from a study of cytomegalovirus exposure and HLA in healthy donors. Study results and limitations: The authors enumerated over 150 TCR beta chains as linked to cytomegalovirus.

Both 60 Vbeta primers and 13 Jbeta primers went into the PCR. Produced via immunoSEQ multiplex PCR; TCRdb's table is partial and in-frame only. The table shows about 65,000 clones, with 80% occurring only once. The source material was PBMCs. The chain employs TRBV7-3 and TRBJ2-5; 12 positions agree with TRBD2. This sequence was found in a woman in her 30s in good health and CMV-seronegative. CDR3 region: CASSSGGASPQYF. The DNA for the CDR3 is TGTGCCAGCTCTAGCGGGGGGGCCAGCCCCCAGTACTTC. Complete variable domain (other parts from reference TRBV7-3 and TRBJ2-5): GAGVSQTPSNKVTEKGKYVELRCDPISGHTALYWYRQSLGQGPEFLIYFQGTGAADDSGLPNDRFFAVRPEGSVSTLKIQRTERGDSAVYLCASSSGGASPQYFGPGTRLLVL.